Below are 15 T cell receptor beta chains sequenced from a single sample in a study of OX40 agonist ivuxolimab in advanced cancers. Library preparation used the immunoSEQ multiplex PCR assay. TCRdb's version of the immuneACCESS table is confined to in-frame rearrangements and falls short of the full clone set. An unresolved V gene accounts for under half of the shortfall where checked; the remainder is of unknown origin. The sample table holds around 80,000 clones, of which around 83% were seen once. The ten largest make up over 0.75% of the sample. Sequenced here: CD4+ or CD8+ T cells sorted from blood, sampled in a trial of the OX40 agonist ivuxolimab. The receptors were gathered from an adult with an advanced solid tumor such as melanoma, head and neck, liver or kidney cancer.

The CDR3 protein is CASSPPSSSYNEQFF. The CDR3 DNA sequence: TGTGCCAGCTCACCTCCCTCGTCGTCCTACAATGAGCAGTTCTTC. The chain employs TRBV18 and TRBJ2-1; D is unresolved. This CDR3 is built from 15 residues. The V gene's germline CDR1 is KGHSH and CDR2 LQKENI. Trimming shortened V by 3 bases and J by 1 base, and 10 bases separated the two germline ends.

The chain has TRBV19 and TRBJ2-6; D is possibly TRBD1 (5 bases). Trimming cost V 8 bases and J 4 bases, with 15 bases left between them. The CDR3 sequence is 15 residues long. Germline values: CDR1 LNHDA, CDR2 SQIVND (reference sequence). This CDR3 is CASGAGRPGANVLTF. The DNA of the CDR3 is TGTGCCAGTGGGGCAGGGCGCCCCGGGGCCAACGTCCTGACTTTC.

The rearrangement joins TRBV12-1 to TRBJ2-7; the table's D call, TRBD2, was not checked against the DNA. TRBV12-1 represents a pseudogene. The CDR3 sequence is 17 residues long. The CDR3, as DNA: TGTGCCAGCAGCTTAATCGCGGGAGACCCGACCTCCTACGAGCAGTACTTC. It translates to CASSLIAGDPTSYEQYF.

The V and J genes are TRBV9 and TRBJ2-3; 9 bases match TRBD1. The CDR3 is made up of 17 amino acids. J lost 3 bases, V lost 3 bases, and 11 bases had no gene match. CDR1 is SGDLS and CDR2 is YYNGEE in the germline V gene. This CDR3 is CASSARLTGQGTDTQYF. The DNA for the CDR3 is TGTGCCAGCAGCGCGAGACTGACGGGACAGGGAACAGATACGCAGTATTTT.

The chain uses TRBV6-6 and TRBJ1-1, with D hard to call. CDR3 length: 11 residues. Germline assignment: CDR1 MNHNY and CDR2 SVGAGI (reference sequence). V shed 8 bases and J shed 5 bases, with 9 bases lying between them. CDR3 amino acids: CASLYGTEAFF. The CDR3 nucleotides are TGTGCCAGCCTATATGGTACTGAAGCTTTCTTT.

The chain uses TRBV6-5 and TRBJ2-3, with 8 bases that match TRBD2. V lost 4 bases and J lost 3; bases outside the gene matches: 6. The CDR3 consists of 15 residues. In germline, CDR1 is MNHEY, CDR2 SVGAGI. CDR3 nucleotides: TGTGCCAGCAGTTTGGTAGCGGGAAGGACAGATACGCAGTATTTT. This translates into CASSLVAGRTDTQYF.

The chain employs TRBV25-1 and TRBJ1-1; TRBD1 aligns across 8 bases. The CDR3 runs to 14 residues. CDR1 and CDR2 from the germline V gene are MGHDK and SYGVNS. With V trimmed by 3 bases and J by 7 bases, 7 bases remained unmatched. Here the CDR3 reads CASSELRGQGEAFF. For the CDR3, the DNA is TGTGCCAGCAGTGAGCTCAGGGGGCAAGGTGAAGCTTTCTTT.

This clone came up once. As DNA, the CDR3 is TGTGCCAGCAGCGGACAGGGACTGAACTCTGGAAACACCATATATTTT. Its protein is CASSGQGLNSGNTIYF. The chain is built from TRBV7-9 and TRBJ1-3; 8 bases line up with TRBD1. From germline, CDR1 is SEHNR and CDR2 FQNEAQ (reference sequence). After removal of 5 bases from V and 0 bases from J, the junction contained 6 bases not matched to a gene. This CDR3 contains 16 residues.

This chain uses TRBV7-9 with TRBJ2-1; D unresolved. The germline V gene encodes CDR1 SEHNR and CDR2 FQNEAQ (reference sequence). The CDR3 runs 14 residues. Trimming removed 3 bases at V and 7 bases at J, with 13 bases between. CDR3 DNA: TGTGCCAGCAGCTTTGCCAGTAGCTTGAATGAGCAGTTCTTC. This translates into CASSFASSLNEQFF.

The chain has TRBV12-2 and TRBJ2-6; the table's D gene call, TRBD2, was not cross checked with the DNA. TRBV12-2 is noted as a pseudogene. The CDR3 runs to 17 residues. This CDR3 is CASRLIRLAPGANVLTF. The CDR3 coding sequence is TGTGCAAGTCGCCTCATAAGACTAGCCCCAGGGGCCAACGTCCTGACTTTC.

This clone was seen a handful of times. The chain couples TRBV19 to TRBJ1-5; tentatively, D is TRBD1 (5 bases). The germline V gene has CDR1 LNHDA and CDR2 SQIVND (reference sequence). V dropped 9 bases and J dropped 2 bases, with 17 bases sitting between them. The CDR3 is 15 amino acids. The CDR3 loop is CASRTNNVGNQPQHF. CDR3 DNA: TGTGCCAGCAGGACAAATAATGTCGGCAATCAGCCCCAGCATTTT.

This chain joins TRBV7-2 and TRBJ2-1, with 8 bases fitting TRBD2. The CDR3 has 15 amino acids. V was clipped by 2 bases and J by 4 bases; unmatched bases: 4. The germline V gene encodes CDR1 SGHTA and CDR2 FQGNSA. CDR3 nucleotides: TGTGCCAGCAGCTTACTAGCGGGCCTATACAATGAGCAGTTCTTC. The encoded protein is CASSLLAGLYNEQFF.

The chain uses TRBV6-5 and TRBJ1-2; D is perhaps TRBD1 (5 bases). Germline CDR1 and CDR2: MNHEY and SVGAGI. The CDR3 has 13 amino acids. The germline V and J ends were trimmed by 6 bases and 3 bases, with 11 bases remaining between them. In nucleotides, the CDR3 is TGTGCCAGCAGCCCGGGGCCTGACTATGGCTACACCTTC. It translates to CASSPGPDYGYTF.

The chain carries TRBV5-4 and TRBJ1-1; perhaps TRBD1 as D (5 bases). V lost 1 base and J lost 2, with 9 bases in between. CDR1 is SGHNT, CDR2 YYREEE, per germline (reference sequence). The length of the CDR3 is 14 residues. The CDR3 region has the DNA TGTGCCAGCAGCTTGAGGGGTTTTAACACTGAAGCTTTCTTT. Translation gives CASSLRGFNTEAFF.

J is TRBJ2-2 and V is TRBV10-1; TRBD1 matches at 7 bases. The V and J ends lost 0 bases and 5 bases, in that order; junction bases with no gene match: 3. CDR3 length equals 15 residues. Per the germline V gene, CDR1 is WNHNN and CDR2 is SYGVQD (reference sequence). Written as DNA, the CDR3 is TGCGCCAGCAGTGAGTCACTACAGGGGACCGGGGAGCTGTTTTTT. This sequence encodes CASSESLQGTGELFF.